One and the same sample provided the 14 T cell receptor beta chains below, sequenced in a study of molecular identifiers for immune sequencing clone quantification. Each CDR3 protein is one row after TCRdb ran MiXCR on the PCR reads. The table shows 7,500 to 10,000 distinct CDR3 sequences, with approximately 15% occurring only once. The material sequenced was naive CD8+ T cells from blood, with Jurkat cell RNA spiked in. Stated subset: FACS-sorted CD8+CD4-CCR7+CD45RA+ naive T cells. The receptors were sampled from a human donor in good health. Some libraries in this study had Jurkat cell RNA spiked in.

Judged by abundance, this clonotype is medium-sized (0.01 to 0.1%). The chain uses TRBV7-8 and TRBJ2-3; D not certain. V lost 2 bases and J lost 3, with 12 bases in between. The CDR3 spans 15 residues. Germline CDR1 SGHVS, CDR2 FQNEAQ. The CDR3 DNA reads TGTGCCAGCAGCTTACGTTTTGGTACGACAGATACGCAGTATTTT. Translation gives CASSLRFGTTDTQYF.

This rearrangement joins TRBV19 to TRBJ2-7, with TRBD1 matching over 7 bases. This CDR3 is built from 12 residues. V was clipped by 9 bases and J by 6 bases; unmatched bases: 8. Germline values: CDR1 LNHDA, CDR2 SQIVND (reference sequence). CDR3 DNA: TGTGCCAGCGCTGCCACAGGGGTCGAGCAGTACTTC. Protein sequence: CASAATGVEQYF.

This clonotype is medium-sized in the sample. The chain is built from TRBV4-3 and TRBJ1-3; D uncertain. Trimming took off 0 bases at V and 2 bases at J, with 14 bases between the two ends. CDR1 is LGHNA and CDR2 is YSLEER in the germline V gene. The CDR3 has 17 residues. CDR3 bases: TGCGCCAGCAGCCAAGATCGCGGCAACCATCCTGGAAACACCATATATTTT. This translates into CASSQDRGNHPGNTIYF.

Notes on this clonotype: Since no conserved phenylalanine or tryptophan closes the CDR3, a read error is the likely cause. The chain couples TRBV28 to TRBJ2-1, with a possible D match to TRBD2 (5 bases). Trimming pared 5 bases from V and 10 bases from J, leaving 21 bases between. The CDR3 is 15 amino acids. Germline loops: CDR1 MDHEN, CDR2 SYDVKM. This CDR3 is CASSPRPDSTDEQFL. The CDR3 DNA is TGTGCCAGCAGTCCCCGCCCGGACTCCACGGACGAGCAGTTCCTC.

Points on this clonotype: A read error may account for a junction end that differs from germline. The V call is TRBV20-1, the J call TRBJ2-1, with 7 positions matching TRBD2. Germline assignment: CDR1 DFQATT and CDR2 SNEGSKA (reference sequence). The CDR3 extends over 15 amino acids. The chain's CDR3 is CSASKFQRDYNERFF. CDR3 DNA: TGCAGTGCTAGTAAGTTCCAGCGGGATTACAATGAGCGGTTCTTC.

In its sample, this clonotype is medium-sized. Here the CDR3 DNA reads TGTGCCATCAGTGAGTCGGGGGGGGGCCTAAGCTCCTACGAGCAGTACTTC. Encoded protein: CAISESGGGLSSYEQYF. The rearrangement links TRBV10-3 to TRBJ2-7, with D perhaps matching TRBD2 (7 bases). Germline V gene lookup returns CDR1 ENHRY and CDR2 SYGVKD. The V and J ends lost 0 bases and 0 bases respectively, with 15 bases between them. This CDR3 is 17 amino acids long.

Relative to its sample, this clonotype is medium-sized. This chain connects TRBV2 to TRBJ2-2; D unclear. The CDR3 covers 13 residues. CDR1 and CDR2 from the germline V gene are SNHLY and FYNNEI. V gave up 3 bases and J gave up 8 bases, with 10 bases separating them. CDR3 sequence reads: CASSDSNSGELFF. For the CDR3, the DNA is TGTGCCAGCAGTGACTCCAACTCAGGGGAGCTGTTTTTT.

This clonotype was observed at least ten times. CDR3 amino acids: CASSPDTGAAEQYF. CDR3 in DNA: TGTGCCAGCAGCCCCGATACAGGGGCGGCCGAGCAGTACTTC. This chain connects TRBV13 to TRBJ2-7; 7 nucleotides line up with TRBD1. The V gene's germline CDR1 is PRHDT and CDR2 FYEKMQ (reference sequence). This CDR3 is built from 14 residues. The junction had 10 bases not matched to a gene; V was cut back by 5 bases and J by 6 bases.

This clonotype is classed as medium-sized (0.01 to 0.1%). The gene calls are TRBV6-6 and TRBJ2-3, with D uncertain. Germline CDR1 is MNHNY and CDR2 is SVGAGI (reference sequence). CDR3 length: 19 amino acids. Deletions cut 0 bases from V and 2 bases from J, with 21 bases between. CDR3 in amino acids: CASSYSSEGGRDFTDTQYF. As DNA, the CDR3 is TGTGCCAGCAGTTACTCGAGCGAAGGTGGACGCGACTTCACAGATACGCAGTATTTT.

Notes on this clonotype: A read error may account for a junction end that differs from germline. The rearrangement uses TRBV7-9 and TRBJ2-1, with TRBD2 matching over 10 bases. CDR1 and CDR2 from the germline V gene are SEHNR and FQNEAQ (reference sequence). The CDR3 loop spans 15 amino acids. For the CDR3, the DNA is TGTGCCAGCAGCCCAGCGGGAGGGAGGTCGGATGAGCAGCTCTTC. It specifies CASSPAGGRSDEQLF.

Ten or more counts support this clonotype. This CDR3 reads CASSFAGANVLTF. For the CDR3, the DNA is TGTGCCAGCAGTTTTGCTGGGGCCAACGTCCTGACTTTC. The chain joins TRBV12-3 or TRBV12-4 to TRBJ2-6; the D is unclear. Trimming shortened V by 3 bases and J by 2 bases, and 2 bases separated the two germline ends. This CDR3 has 13 amino acids.

This clonotype showed up many times. The genes are TRBV16 and TRBJ2-7; TRBD1 matches at 8 bases. Looked up from germline, CDR1 is KGHSY and CDR2 is FQNENV. The V and J ends lost 4 bases and 5 bases, in that order; junction bases with no gene match: 13. The CDR3 covers 16 residues. CDR3 amino acids: CASSLTPDRGSDEQYF. CDR3 bases: TGTGCCAGCAGCCTTACGCCCGACAGGGGATCCGACGAGCAGTACTTC. Looking up the rest from reference TRBV16 and TRBJ2-7 gives the full variable domain: GEEVAQTPKHLVRGEGQKAKLYCAPIKGHSYVFWYQQVLKNEFKFLISFQNENVFDETGMPKERFSAKCLPNSPCSLEIQATKLEDSAVYFCASSLTPDRGSDEQYFGPGTRLTVT.

By share of the sample, this clonotype is medium-sized. The chain recombines TRBV3-1 with TRBJ1-1; D gene ambiguous. V was pared by 2 bases and J by 7 bases, with 8 bases between. Looked up from germline, CDR1 is LGHDT and CDR2 is YNNKEL (reference sequence). The CDR3 has 12 residues. The CDR3 is CASSQRESEAFF. In nucleotides, the CDR3 is TGTGCCAGCAGCCAACGGGAGAGTGAAGCTTTCTTT.

In its sample, this clonotype is medium-sized (0.01 to 0.1%). This sequence joins TRBV6-5 and TRBJ2-3; D remains ambiguous. There are 18 residues in the CDR3. With 0 bases removed from V and 0 bases from J, the gap between germline ends came to 16 bases. Germline CDR1 and CDR2: MNHEY and SVGAGI. The chain's CDR3 is CASSYSKMSEASTDTQYF. The CDR3 bases are TGTGCCAGCAGTTACTCGAAGATGTCAGAAGCTAGCACAGATACGCAGTATTTT.